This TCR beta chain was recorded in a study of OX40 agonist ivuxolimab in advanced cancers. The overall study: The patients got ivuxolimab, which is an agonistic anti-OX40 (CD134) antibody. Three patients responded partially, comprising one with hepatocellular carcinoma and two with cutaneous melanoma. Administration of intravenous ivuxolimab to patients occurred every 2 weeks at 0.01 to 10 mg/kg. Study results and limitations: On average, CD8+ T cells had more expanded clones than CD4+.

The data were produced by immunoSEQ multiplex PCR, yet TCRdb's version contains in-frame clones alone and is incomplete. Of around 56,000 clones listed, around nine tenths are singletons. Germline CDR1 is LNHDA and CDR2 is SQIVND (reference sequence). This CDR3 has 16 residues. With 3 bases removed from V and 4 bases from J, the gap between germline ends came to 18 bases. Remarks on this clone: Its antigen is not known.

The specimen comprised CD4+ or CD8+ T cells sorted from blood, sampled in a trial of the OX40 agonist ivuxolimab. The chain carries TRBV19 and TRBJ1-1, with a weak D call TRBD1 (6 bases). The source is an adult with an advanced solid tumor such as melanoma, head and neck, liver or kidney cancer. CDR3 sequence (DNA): TGTGCCAGTAGTATCGGGGGGCGGGACCGAGGCACTGAAGCTTTCTTT. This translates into CASSIGGRDRGTEAFF.